This TCR beta chain derives from a study of shared clonotypes between healthy human individuals. Study results and limitations: Generally, estimated richness proved larger in naive subsets than it did in memory subsets. The genetic and exposure-history diversity represented was limited by few donors.

Replicate PCRs run on sorted subsets employed 200 to 250 ng DNA, approximately 30,000 T cell genomes. TCRdb keeps only in-frame clones here, not all; method: immunoSEQ multiplex PCR. The profile shows about 820,000 clones, 92% of them singletons. As to this clone: The antigen is not known.

Looked up from germline, CDR1 is MNHEY and CDR2 is SMNVEV (reference sequence). The CDR3 has 14 amino acids. Germline trimming cut 6 bases from V and 5 bases from J; bases unmatched to any gene: 8. The naive CD8 fraction comprised CD45RO-negative cells positively selected for CCR7 and excluded terminally differentiated effector memory CD45RA+ cells. The donor cohort consisted entirely of Caucasian adults residing in Nashville, Tennessee. The clonotype comes from a man aged 25 to 40 in good health. The chain couples TRBV27 to TRBJ2-5; TRBD1 matches at 8 bases. Specimen: naive CD8+ T cells sorted from blood. The CDR3 is CASRTAGGDETQYF. Written as DNA, the CDR3 is TGTGCCAGCAGGACGGCAGGGGGCGATGAGACCCAGTACTTC.